These T cell receptor beta chains were read from a single sample in a study of monozygotic twins with inflammatory bowel disease. TCRdb reprocessed the 5' RACE reads and keeps a single row for each CDR3 protein, giving no DNA. This table holds about 210,000 distinct CDR3 sequences. The sequenced sample consisted of blood. The source of these receptors is a human donor with ulcerative colitis or Crohn's disease, or a healthy co-twin of an affected twin (not recorded which). Each CDR3 is given with its conserved first and last residue. Each record gives: V gene, CDR3 length, J gene, CDR3 protein.

v_call: TRBV4-1
cdr3_length: 12
j_call: TRBJ1-2
cdr3_aa: CASSQEFYGYTF

v_call: TRBV12-3/TRBV12-4
cdr3_length: 15
j_call: TRBJ2-1
cdr3_aa: CASRLAGSFYNEQFF

v_call: TRBV7-2
cdr3_length: 15
j_call: TRBJ2-5
cdr3_aa: CASSWHGGLQETQYF

v_call: TRBV19
cdr3_length: 13
j_call: TRBJ1-5
cdr3_aa: CARGGRINQPQHF

v_call: TRBV20-1
cdr3_length: 16
j_call: TRBJ2-1
cdr3_aa: CSAAGTSGKISNEQFF

v_call: TRBV2
cdr3_length: 16
j_call: TRBJ1-4
cdr3_aa: CASSEVLDRPNEKRFF

v_call: TRBV5-6
cdr3_length: 12
j_call: TRBJ2-7
cdr3_aa: CASSGRTYEQYF

v_call: TRBV7-2
cdr3_length: 15
j_call: TRBJ1-3
cdr3_aa: CASSPREGGLNTIYF

v_call: TRBV20-1
cdr3_length: 14
j_call: TRBJ1-2
cdr3_aa: CSASLSRAPYGYTF

v_call: TRBV10-3
cdr3_length: 18
j_call: TRBJ2-6
cdr3_aa: CATLPMGRSYSGANVLTF

v_call: TRBV20-1
cdr3_length: 13
j_call: TRBJ2-5
cdr3_aa: CSARSGQQETQYF

v_call: TRBV4-1
cdr3_length: 16
j_call: TRBJ2-1
cdr3_aa: CASSSQRTSGGNEQFF

v_call: TRBV5-1
cdr3_length: 20
j_call: TRBJ2-2
cdr3_aa: CASSLANSSSGRLFTGELFF

v_call: TRBV6-5
cdr3_length: 18
j_call: TRBJ1-3
cdr3_aa: CASSYSRVVPLGGNTIYF

v_call: TRBV3-1
cdr3_length: 13
j_call: TRBJ2-7
cdr3_aa: CASSQDLWGEQYF

v_call: TRBV3-1
cdr3_length: 15
j_call: TRBJ2-1
cdr3_aa: CASSRGTSKVWEQFF

v_call: TRBV5-1
cdr3_length: 13
j_call: TRBJ1-1
cdr3_aa: CASSGEGNTEAFF

v_call: TRBV12-3/TRBV12-4
cdr3_length: 13
j_call: TRBJ1-2
cdr3_aa: CASREDRSTGYTF

v_call: TRBV27
cdr3_length: 13
j_call: TRBJ1-2
cdr3_aa: CASGDRAIYGYTF

v_call: TRBV7-9
cdr3_length: 13
j_call: TRBJ2-7
cdr3_aa: CASGPVRSYEQYF

v_call: TRBV20-1
cdr3_length: 12
j_call: TRBJ1-5
cdr3_aa: CGGGQGHQPQHF

v_call: TRBV9
cdr3_length: 16
j_call: TRBJ1-1
cdr3_aa: CASSADRGEVVTEAFF

v_call: TRBV5-1
cdr3_length: 15
j_call: TRBJ2-1
cdr3_aa: CASSLEQGGSNEQFF

v_call: TRBV5-1
cdr3_length: 18
j_call: TRBJ2-5
cdr3_aa: CASSRWTGLVSGGETQYF

v_call: TRBV3-1
cdr3_length: 14
j_call: TRBJ1-2
cdr3_aa: CASSQEGADYGYTF

v_call: TRBV10-1
cdr3_length: 13
j_call: TRBJ2-7
cdr3_aa: CASSETGGYEQYF

v_call: TRBV11-2
cdr3_length: 15
j_call: TRBJ2-1
cdr3_aa: CASSLDRVGGDEQFF

v_call: TRBV4-1
cdr3_length: 18
j_call: TRBJ2-7
cdr3_aa: CASSQGPRATGRAYEQYF

v_call: TRBV12-3/TRBV12-4
cdr3_length: 13
j_call: TRBJ1-4
cdr3_aa: CASKGQNNEKLFF

v_call: TRBV5-6
cdr3_length: 16
j_call: TRBJ2-4
cdr3_aa: CASSFGLAGGRNIQYF

v_call: TRBV4-1
cdr3_length: 14
j_call: TRBJ1-4
cdr3_aa: CASSQGWNNEKLFF

v_call: TRBV2
cdr3_length: 16
j_call: TRBJ2-2
cdr3_aa: CASSDRGAGETGELFF

v_call: TRBV6-5
cdr3_length: 17
j_call: TRBJ1-5
cdr3_aa: CASSYYPPGLINQPQHF

v_call: TRBV4-2
cdr3_length: 15
j_call: TRBJ2-7
cdr3_aa: CASSQGGREHYEQYF

v_call: TRBV20-1
cdr3_length: 18
j_call: TRBJ1-5
cdr3_aa: CSAIEGRRASYSNQPQHF

v_call: TRBV29-1
cdr3_length: 14
j_call: TRBJ2-7
cdr3_aa: CSVSATGGFYEQYF

v_call: TRBV6-5
cdr3_length: 15
j_call: TRBJ2-7
cdr3_aa: CASSYSGGLPYEQYF

v_call: TRBV5-1
cdr3_length: 15
j_call: TRBJ2-5
cdr3_aa: CASSLYPRTLETQYF

v_call: TRBV6-5
cdr3_length: 15
j_call: TRBJ1-3
cdr3_aa: CASSYSGETGNTIYF

v_call: TRBV11-3
cdr3_length: 15
j_call: TRBJ2-2
cdr3_aa: CASSKGLPNTGELFF

v_call: TRBV6-2/TRBV6-3
cdr3_length: 13
j_call: TRBJ2-1
cdr3_aa: CASSLAGSNEQFF

v_call: TRBV12-3/TRBV12-4
cdr3_length: 13
j_call: TRBJ2-5
cdr3_aa: CASETSGVETQYF

v_call: TRBV20-1
cdr3_length: 13
j_call: TRBJ1-2
cdr3_aa: CSARDRVGYGYTF

v_call: TRBV6-5
cdr3_length: 15
j_call: TRBJ1-1
cdr3_aa: CASSYSGRLNTEAFF

v_call: TRBV7-2
cdr3_length: 14
j_call: TRBJ1-1
cdr3_aa: CASSPTRDSLEAFF

v_call: TRBV12-3/TRBV12-4
cdr3_length: 18
j_call: TRBJ1-4
cdr3_aa: CASSRGTTKFYSNEKLFF

v_call: TRBV5-1
cdr3_length: 16
j_call: TRBJ1-5
cdr3_aa: CASSRTPKQGNQPQHF

v_call: TRBV7-6
cdr3_length: 18
j_call: TRBJ2-2
cdr3_aa: CASSLGWAGTENAGELFF

v_call: TRBV25-1
cdr3_length: 12
j_call: TRBJ1-2
cdr3_aa: CASSEGRYGYTF

v_call: TRBV7-9
cdr3_length: 15
j_call: TRBJ1-1
cdr3_aa: CASSPSGGGGTEAFF

v_call: TRBV5-5
cdr3_length: 16
j_call: TRBJ1-5
cdr3_aa: CASSPTGIYSNQPQHF

v_call: TRBV12-3/TRBV12-4
cdr3_length: 12
j_call: TRBJ1-6
cdr3_aa: CASSLPLSPLHF

v_call: TRBV12-3/TRBV12-4
cdr3_length: 11
j_call: TRBJ2-7
cdr3_aa: CASTLGDEQYF

v_call: TRBV10-3
cdr3_length: 19
j_call: TRBJ2-2
cdr3_aa: CAININKRGQTKNTGELFF

v_call: TRBV9
cdr3_length: 17
j_call: TRBJ2-1
cdr3_aa: CASSVAGAGGKNNEQFF

v_call: TRBV7-2
cdr3_length: 16
j_call: TRBJ1-1
cdr3_aa: CAGSLVTGIMNTEAFF

v_call: TRBV7-8
cdr3_length: 15
j_call: TRBJ2-7
cdr3_aa: CASSSPPEGGDEQYF

v_call: TRBV5-5
cdr3_length: 13
j_call: TRBJ1-2
cdr3_aa: CASSLVQVYGYTF